These 4 T cell receptor beta chains were all obtained from the same sample, sequenced in a study of blood T cell repertoires in COVID-19. TCRdb's table, derived via immunoSEQ multiplex PCR, lists solely in-frame clones and lacks some. The sample has almost 250,000 clones, roughly 85% seen once. Material for sequencing was PBMCs or T cells enriched from blood (not recorded which). The receptor source for this set is a woman between 45 and 60 years old with acute COVID-19.

This chain joins TRBV14 and TRBJ2-1; TRBD2 agrees at 9 bases. CDR3 length: 16 residues. Looked up from germline, CDR1 is SGHDN and CDR2 is FVKESK. The junction had 4 bases not matched to a gene; V was cut back by 2 bases and J by 2 bases. The CDR3 sequence: CASSQRRGGAYNEQFF. The CDR3 DNA follows: TGTGCCAGCAGCCAACGGCGGGGGGGCGCCTACAATGAGCAGTTCTTC.

This clone was seen a few times. The V and J genes are TRBV5-1 and TRBJ1-2; a possible D gene is TRBD1 (6 bases). Germline assignment: CDR1 SGHRS and CDR2 YFSETQ. This CDR3 has 16 amino acids. The V gene lost 0 bases and the J gene lost 3 bases, with 15 bases spanning the gap. Written as DNA, the CDR3 is TGCGCCAGCAGCTTGGGGGGTTTAGGACAGTACTATGGCTACACCTTC. This codes for CASSLGGLGQYYGYTF.

V and J are TRBV10-3 and TRBJ2-7, with D maybe TRBD2 (6 bases). This CDR3 has 12 amino acids. The germline CDR1 and CDR2 sequences are ENHRY and SYGVKD. With 3 bases removed from V and 7 bases from J, the gap between germline ends came to 10 bases. DNA for the CDR3: TGTGCCATCAGTGATGGGGGGAGTGAGCAGTACTTC. Translated, it gives CAISDGGSEQYF.

The chain couples TRBV9 to TRBJ2-2; 10 bases align to TRBD1. V shed 4 bases, J shed 1 base, and the junction held 4 bases outside the gene matches. The CDR3 contains 16 residues. From germline, CDR1 is SGDLS and CDR2 YYNGEE. The DNA for the CDR3 is TGTGCCAGCAGCATCGACAGGGGGCGGAACACCGGGGAGCTGTTTTTT. This encodes CASSIDRGRNTGELFF.